This T cell receptor (beta chain) stems from a study of T cells in tumors and immune-related adverse events listed by TCRdb under 2021. The immunoSEQ assay was used to amplify and sequence the TCR beta locus, producing bulk TCR Vbeta CDR3 data. From the authors' description of their analysis: Non-productive CDR3s, sequences shorter than 7 amino acids, and those not starting with C or ending with F/W were excluded. Only specimens with at least 1000 reads were analysed, and clonotypes were defined at the amino acid level. Clonality was computed as 1 minus Pielou's evenness. Library sizes were equalized by abundance-weighted random subsampling with replacement, repeated 100 times to report 95% confidence intervals. The Morisita overlap index was used to quantify repertoire overlap, and for each specimen the top 40 clones were checked for overlap with the irAE. The table comes from immuneACCESS by way of TCRdb, which keeps in-frame sequences with V and J called. Part of the clones is missing from these tables; in studies checked, under half for an unresolved V gene and the rest for unknown reasons. The D gene and trimming were derived from the DNA, and the V and J assignments and clone size from that table. Within this sample are approximately 8,300 clones, with around 94% of them counted one time only. The ten biggest clones cover 2% to 2.5% of the sample.

Compared with germline, V lacks 4 bases and J lacks 6 bases; bases without a gene match: 3. The CDR3, cysteine through phenylalanine, is 13 amino acids long. CDR3 DNA is the only sequence kept; it has 39 bases, read in frame from the first base. CDR1 and CDR2 are drawn from the germline V gene: SGHNT, YENEEA. For this clone: Its antigen remains undetermined. The record has no base qualities; no much larger clone is one base away.

The sample's treatment or condition label, in plain terms: nivolumab (PD-1 blockade) given before sampling. The DNeasy Blood and Tissue Kit was used to extract DNA from formalin-fixed paraffin-embedded specimens. This receptor chain uses TRBV11-3 and TRBJ2-5; TRBD1 agrees with 9 junctional bases. The material sequenced was lymph node tissue, taken from a patient treated with anti-PD-1 therapy. This clonotype originated in a female donor with metastatic renal cell carcinoma. The CDR3: CASSWDRVKTQYF. The nucleotide sequence reads as follows: TGTGCCAGCAGCTGGGACAGGGTAAAGACCCAGTACTTC.